Below are 20 T cell receptor beta chains sequenced from a single sample in a study of CD8+ T cells in alopecia areata. Once RNA had been extracted, it was reverse transcribed into cDNA to act as the sequencing template. Profiling relied on immunoSEQ multiplex PCR, and the TCRdb table lists in-frame clones only, not all of them. The sample has 95,000 to 110,000 clones, around three fifths seen once; the top ten hold about 8.8%. The sequenced sample consisted of CD4+ T cells sorted from blood. These receptors were taken from a human donor in good health.

This clone has only a few counts. This chain links TRBV5-1 with TRBJ1-5; 9 positions match TRBD1. This CDR3 spans 16 amino acids. Germline CDR1 is SGHRS and CDR2 is YFSETQ. V lost 4 bases to trimming and J lost 7 bases; unmatched junction nucleotides: 12. CDR3 amino acids: CASSPRHRQGGQPQHF. The CDR3 nucleotides read TGCGCCAGCAGCCCGCGTCACCGACAGGGGGGCCAGCCCCAGCATTTT.

The chain combines TRBV15 with TRBJ2-2; a possible D gene is TRBD2 (6 bases). Germline CDR1 reads LNHNV; CDR2 reads YYDKDF (reference sequence). Trimming removed 4 bases at V and 7 bases at J, with 10 bases between. The CDR3 is 13 amino acids. The CDR3 region has the DNA TGTGCCACCAGCAACGGGGGAATCGGGGAGCTGTTTTTT. Amino acid sequence: CATSNGGIGELFF.

This rearrangement joins TRBV29-1 to TRBJ2-6, with TRBD1 matching 7 bases. Germline-derived CDR1 and CDR2 are SQVTM and ANQGSEA. The CDR3 is 16 residues long. V gave up 6 bases and J gave up 0 bases; unmatched junction bases: 8. The CDR3 DNA sequence: TGCAGCGTGGGACAGAGGTCGATCTCTGGGGCCAACGTCCTGACTTTC. Residues: CSVGQRSISGANVLTF.

This clone was recorded a few times. The J gene is TRBJ2-2, the V gene TRBV30; D uncertain. The V gene lost 7 bases and the J gene lost 0 bases, with 9 bases spanning the gap. In germline, CDR1 is GTSNPN, CDR2 SVGIG (reference sequence). The CDR3 is 13 residues long. The CDR3 protein is CAFVGPNTGELFF. CDR3 coding DNA: TGTGCCTTCGTCGGCCCGAACACCGGGGAGCTGTTTTTT.

CDR3: CATSKRTGYSDTQYF. CDR3 nucleotide sequence: TGTGCCACCAGCAAAAGGACAGGGTACTCAGATACGCAGTATTTT. The rearrangement links TRBV15 to TRBJ2-3; TRBD1 matches at 8 bases. J was trimmed by 4 bases and V by 4 bases; bases with no gene match: 7. From germline, CDR1 is LNHNV and CDR2 YYDKDF (reference sequence). The CDR3 totals 15 residues.

The V gene is TRBV27, the J gene TRBJ2-5, with 10 bases matching TRBD2. J lost 4 bases, V lost 1 base, and 3 bases had no gene match. Germline V gene data show CDR1 as MNHEY and CDR2 as SMNVEV (reference sequence). The CDR3 consists of 15 residues. The CDR3 DNA follows: TGTGCCAGCAGTTTATTTTCTAGCGGGGGAGAGACCCAGTACTTC. Translated: CASSLFSSGGETQYF.

The chain combines TRBV29-1 with TRBJ1-1, with a tentative D call TRBD1 (5 bases). The CDR3 totals 13 residues. The germline gives CDR1 SQVTM, CDR2 ANQGSEA. Trimming cost V 6 bases and J 0 bases, with 11 bases left between them. The CDR3 reads CSVALQVNTEAFF. The CDR3 DNA reads TGCAGCGTCGCACTACAGGTGAACACTGAAGCTTTCTTT.

The chain has TRBV6-5 and TRBJ1-4, with 9 bases that match TRBD1. The germline gives CDR1 MNHEY, CDR2 SVGAGI. With 0 bases clipped from V and 8 bases from J, the junction kept 7 bases outside the gene matches. The CDR3 sequence is 16 residues long. The CDR3: CASSYSGTGKREKLFF. The CDR3 DNA follows: TGTGCCAGCAGTTACTCTGGGACAGGGAAAAGGGAAAAACTGTTTTTT.

The genes are TRBV19 and TRBJ2-4; 7 bases are a match to TRBD1. CDR1 is LNHDA, CDR2 SQIVND, per germline (reference sequence). V lost 5 bases and J lost 3; bases outside the gene matches: 10. The CDR3 spans 16 residues. CDR3 DNA: TGTGCCAGTAGTCCGAGGGGGCGATTAAGCAAAAACATTCAGTACTTC. Its protein product is CASSPRGRLSKNIQYF.

This clone was counted between two and nine times. The V and J genes are TRBV19 and TRBJ1-2; 9 bases line up with TRBD1. The CDR3 totals 13 residues. J gave up 8 bases and V 5 bases, and 6 bases lay outside the gene matches. Germline CDR1 is LNHDA and CDR2 is SQIVND (reference sequence). The CDR3 nucleotides are TGTGCCAGTAGTGGTACAGGGGGCTTCGGCTACACCTTC. It codes for CASSGTGGFGYTF.

The V and J genes are TRBV5-6 and TRBJ2-6; D is unclear. The CDR3 covers 14 residues. The germline gives CDR1 SGHDT, CDR2 YYEEEE. The germline V and J ends were trimmed by 4 bases and 1 base, with 6 bases remaining between them. CDR3 sequence: CASSPWSGANVLTF. CDR3 nucleotides: TGTGCCAGCAGCCCTTGGTCTGGGGCCAACGTCCTGACTTTC.

V is TRBV6-6 and J is TRBJ2-7, with 10 bases that match TRBD2. The CDR3 has 16 amino acids. Trimming at V came to 3 bases and at J to 1 base, leaving 6 bases not matched to a gene. Germline lookup yields CDR1 MNHNY and CDR2 SVGAGI (reference sequence). The CDR3: CASSYGVLAGSYEQYF. In DNA form, the CDR3 reads TGTGCCAGCAGTTATGGGGTACTAGCGGGGTCCTACGAGCAGTACTTC.

The chain carries TRBV29-1 and TRBJ1-1, with TRBD1 identical over 11 bases. The CDR3 spans 14 residues. CDR1 and CDR2 from the germline V gene are SQVTM and ANQGSEA. The V and J ends lost 4 bases and 1 base, in that order; junction bases with no gene match: 2. The CDR3 sequence: CSVGTGGSNTEAFF. CDR3 coding DNA: TGCAGCGTTGGGACAGGGGGCTCGAACACTGAAGCTTTCTTT.

The sample holds one count of this clone. V is TRBV25-1 and J is TRBJ2-5; 9 nucleotides match TRBD1. Germline CDR1 MGHDK, CDR2 SYGVNS. V was clipped by 2 bases and J by 0 bases; unmatched bases: 4. This CDR3 contains 16 residues. The chain's CDR3 is CASSEARDRDQETQYF. As DNA, the CDR3 is TGTGCCAGCAGTGAAGCCCGGGACAGGGACCAAGAGACCCAGTACTTC.

This chain uses TRBV7-8 with TRBJ2-7; possible D gene TRBD2, 6 bases. The CDR3 consists of 15 residues. Trimming removed 5 bases at V and 3 bases at J, with 17 bases between. Germline loops: CDR1 SGHVS, CDR2 FQNEAQ. The DNA for the CDR3 is TGTGCCAGCAGCCCCGGTGCGGGGTTCTTCTACGAGCAGTACTTC. This sequence encodes CASSPGAGFFYEQYF. The entire variable domain, with the rest obtained from reference TRBV7-8 and TRBJ2-7, is as follows: GAGVSQSPRYKVAKRGQDVALRCDPISGHVSLFWYQQALGQGPEFLTYFQNEAQLDKSGLPSDRFFAERPEGSVSTLKIQRTQQEDSAVYLCASSPGAGFFYEQYFGPGTRLTVT.

The rearrangement links TRBV6-5 to TRBJ1-2; no clear D. The germline V gene has CDR1 MNHEY and CDR2 SVGAGI. The CDR3 totals 13 residues. Trimming stripped 2 bases from V and 6 bases from J, with 10 bases between. This CDR3 reads CASSYKRVDGYTF. The CDR3 coding sequence is TGTGCCAGCAGTTACAAGAGGGTGGATGGCTACACCTTC.

This sequence joins TRBV29-1 and TRBJ1-1; D gene uncertain. The CDR3 length is 14 residues. The V end lost 1 base, the J end lost 1 base, and 10 bases lay between the germline ends. CDR1 SQVTM and CDR2 ANQGSEA come from the germline V gene. The CDR3 nucleotides read TGCAGCGTTGAAGGCATGGCTGGGAACACTGAAGCTTTCTTT. It specifies CSVEGMAGNTEAFF.

This rearrangement joins TRBV7-3 to TRBJ2-1; D tentatively reads TRBD1 or TRBD2 (5 bases each). CDR1 and CDR2 (germline): SGHTA, FQGTGA. The CDR3 loop spans 15 amino acids. Trimming took off 5 bases at V and 0 bases at J, with 11 bases between the two ends. CDR3 sequence (DNA): TGTGCCAGCAGCCCGGGACCCGCCTCCTACAATGAGCAGTTCTTC. As protein: CASSPGPASYNEQFF. Based on the CDR3 plus reference TRBV7-3 and TRBJ2-1, the full variable domain is GAGVSQTPSNKVTEKGKYVELRCDPISGHTALYWYRQSLGQGPEFLIYFQGTGAADDSGLPNDRFFAVRPEGSVSTLKIQRTERGDSAVYLCASSPGPASYNEQFFGPGTRLTVL.

This clone was counted between two and nine times. The V and J genes are TRBV2 and TRBJ1-6; perhaps TRBD1 as D (5 bases). The germline gives CDR1 SNHLY, CDR2 FYNNEI. The CDR3 spans 15 residues. With 6 bases removed from V and 3 bases from J, the gap between germline ends came to 12 bases. The CDR3 spells CASRGLDGYNSPLHF. The CDR3, as DNA: TGTGCCAGCAGGGGACTGGACGGCTATAATTCACCCCTCCACTTT.

The chain has TRBV2 and TRBJ2-3, with TRBD2 matching over 7 bases. Germline V CDR1 and CDR2: SNHLY, FYNNEI. The V segment lost 5 bases and the J segment 4 bases; nucleotides outside the gene matches: 6. CDR3 size: 14 residues. The CDR3 nucleotides are TGTGCCAGCAGTAGCATTACTAGCGCAGATACGCAGTATTTT. This encodes CASSSITSADTQYF.